This T cell receptor beta chain is from a study of CD8 T cells in ankylosing spondylitis. General study results and limits: A TCR beta motif of roughly eight highly homologous variants seemed to mark ankylosing spondylitis blood.

It was by quantitative 5'-RACE with molecular barcodes that TCR beta libraries were made. TCRdb passed the 5' RACE reads through MiXCR, listing each CDR3 protein once. The data contain more than 600,000 distinct CDR3 sequences, around 20% of them singletons. The V segment lost 3 bases and the J segment 3 bases; nucleotides outside the gene matches: 8. Germline V gene lookup returns CDR1 MDHEN and CDR2 SYDVKM. The CDR3 covers 16 residues. Regarding this clonotype: Its antigen is not identified.

Sequencing was done on a sample of blood, either unsorted or a sorted T cell fraction (not recorded which). This sequence joins TRBV28 and TRBJ2-7; 10 positions match TRBD2. The TCR was taken from a male donor with ankylosing spondylitis. The DNA for the CDR3 is TGTGCCAGCAGTTTTGGGTCTAGCGGGAGATACTACGAGCAGTACTTC. Its translation is CASSFGSSGRYYEQYF.